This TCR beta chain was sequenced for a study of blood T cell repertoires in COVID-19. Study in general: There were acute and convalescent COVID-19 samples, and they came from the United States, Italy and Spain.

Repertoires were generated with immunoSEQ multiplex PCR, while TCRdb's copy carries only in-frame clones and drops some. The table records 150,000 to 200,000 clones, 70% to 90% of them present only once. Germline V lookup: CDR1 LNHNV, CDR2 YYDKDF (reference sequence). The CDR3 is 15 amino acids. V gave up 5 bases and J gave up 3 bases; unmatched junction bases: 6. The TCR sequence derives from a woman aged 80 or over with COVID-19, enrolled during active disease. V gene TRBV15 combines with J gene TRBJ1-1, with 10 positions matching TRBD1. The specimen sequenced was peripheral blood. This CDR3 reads CATSRLGQGDTEAFF. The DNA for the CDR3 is TGTGCCACCAGCCGACTAGGACAGGGGGACACTGAAGCTTTCTTT.